These 2 T cell receptor beta chains were sequenced from one sample in a study of blood T cell repertoires in COVID-19. Some clones are missing from TCRdb's copy, which holds only in-frame ones; the method was immunoSEQ multiplex PCR. Of roughly 260,000 clones listed, 91% are singletons. Sequenced: PBMCs or T cells enriched from blood (not recorded which). These receptors were taken from a human donor in a cohort exposed to, infected with or recovered from COVID-19 (not recorded which). The donor label of this sample is uncertain.

The genes are TRBV10-3 and TRBJ1-4; possible D gene TRBD1, 6 bases. Trimming left V 2 bases short and J 8 bases short, with 21 bases between. CDR1 and CDR2 from the germline V gene are ENHRY and SYGVKD. This CDR3 has 17 residues. The CDR3 loop is CAISEHPGADGGEKLFF. As DNA, the CDR3 is TGTGCCATCAGTGAGCATCCAGGGGCTGACGGCGGAGAAAAACTGTTTTTT.

The V gene is TRBV5-1, the J gene TRBJ2-3; D not resolved. The V and J ends lost 2 bases and 0 bases respectively, with 4 bases between them. Germline assignment: CDR1 SGHRS and CDR2 YFSETQ. The CDR3 runs 13 residues. CDR3 DNA: TGCGCCAGCAGCTTTCCTAGCACAGATACGCAGTATTTT. This sequence encodes CASSFPSTDTQYF.